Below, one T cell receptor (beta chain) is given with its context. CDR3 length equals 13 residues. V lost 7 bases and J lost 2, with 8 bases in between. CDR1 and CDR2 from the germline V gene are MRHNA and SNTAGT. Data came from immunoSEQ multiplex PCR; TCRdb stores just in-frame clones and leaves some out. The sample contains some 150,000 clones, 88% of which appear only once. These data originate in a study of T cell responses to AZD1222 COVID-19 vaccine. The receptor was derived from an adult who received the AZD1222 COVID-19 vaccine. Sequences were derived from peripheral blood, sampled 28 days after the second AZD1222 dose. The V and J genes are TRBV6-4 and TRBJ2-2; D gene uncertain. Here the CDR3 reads CASKHPNTGELFF. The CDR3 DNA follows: TGTGCCAGCAAACACCCTAACACCGGGGAGCTGTTTTTT.